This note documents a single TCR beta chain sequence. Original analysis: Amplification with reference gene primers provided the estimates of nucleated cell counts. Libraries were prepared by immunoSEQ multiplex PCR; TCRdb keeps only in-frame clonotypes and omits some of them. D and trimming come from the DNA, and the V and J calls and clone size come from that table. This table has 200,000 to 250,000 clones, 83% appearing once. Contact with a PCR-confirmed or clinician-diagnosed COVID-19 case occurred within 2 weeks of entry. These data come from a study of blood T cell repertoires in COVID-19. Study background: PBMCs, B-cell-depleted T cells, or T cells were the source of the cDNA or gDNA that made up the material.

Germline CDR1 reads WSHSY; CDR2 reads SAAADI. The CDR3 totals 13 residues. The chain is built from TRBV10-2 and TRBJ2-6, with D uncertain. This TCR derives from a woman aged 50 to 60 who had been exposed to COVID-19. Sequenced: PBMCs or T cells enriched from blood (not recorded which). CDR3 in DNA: TGCGCTAAACAGCCCTCTGGGGCCAACGTCCTGACTTTC. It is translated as CAKQPSGANVLTF.